The 6 T cell receptor beta chains below come from one sample, sequenced in a study of T cell repertoires in ileal Crohn's disease (dated by TCRdb to the late 2010s). Preparation of the library involved the immunoSEQ multiplex PCR assay. This immuneACCESS table, as held by TCRdb, lists in-frame sequences with V and J called but not all clones. Of the missing ones, under half trace to an unresolved V gene in checked studies; the others have no known cause. The sample yields some 5,400 clones; around three quarters were counted once. The ten largest account for roughly 6.7% of the sample. The sample's time point, from its label and the paper: proximal margin of the surgical specimen (macroscopically non-inflamed). Sample: ileal tissue. These receptors were taken from an adult with Crohn's disease.

This clone was counted a few times. V is TRBV27 and J is TRBJ1-1; D not certain. The germline CDR1 and CDR2 sequences are MNHEY and SMNVEV (reference sequence). CDR3 size: 14 residues. V was cut by 0 bases and J by 7 bases, with 12 bases left in between. The CDR3 nucleotides are TGTGCCAGCAGTTTATCGAGAAGGGCCAGTGAAGCTTTCTTT. Translating gives CASSLSRRASEAFF.

CDR3 protein: CASSESRGSREKLFF. In DNA, the CDR3 is TGCGCCAGCAGTGAGTCAAGGGGGTCGAGAGAAAAACTGTTTTTT. The chain uses TRBV10-2 and TRBJ1-4; D is perhaps TRBD1 (6 bases). CDR1 and CDR2 from the germline V gene are WSHSY and SAAADI. The V end lost 0 bases, the J end lost 8 bases, and 13 bases lay between the germline ends. This CDR3 contains 15 residues.

The chain employs TRBV30 and TRBJ2-5, with D possibly called TRBD1 or TRBD2 (6 bases each). The germline gives CDR1 GTSNPN, CDR2 SVGIG (reference sequence). The CDR3 is 13 amino acids. The V end lost 5 bases, the J end lost 4 bases, and 14 bases lay between the germline ends. This CDR3 reads CAWDGRGGETQYF. The CDR3 DNA sequence: TGTGCCTGGGACGGCAGGGGAGGAGAGACCCAGTACTTC.

CDR3 DNA sequence: TGTGCCAGCAGCTTAGCGTGGCAGGGGGTCGATCAGCCCCAGCATTTT. Protein product: CASSLAWQGVDQPQHF. The chain employs TRBV7-8 and TRBJ1-5; 7 bases align to TRBD1. Germline CDR1 reads SGHVS; CDR2 reads FQNEAQ. The CDR3 length is 16 residues. V was pared by 0 bases and J by 5 bases, with 7 bases of the junction left unmatched. Complete variable domain (other parts from reference TRBV7-8 and TRBJ1-5): GAGVSQSPRYKVAKRGQDVALRCDPISGHVSLFWYQQALGQGPEFLTYFQNEAQLDKSGLPSDRFFAERPEGSVSTLKIQRTQQEDSAVYLCASSLAWQGVDQPQHFGDGTRLSIL.

This chain uses TRBV7-9 with TRBJ1-1; maybe TRBD1 (6 bases). CDR3 length: 13 amino acids. Germline assignment: CDR1 SEHNR and CDR2 FQNEAQ (reference sequence). V was shortened by 1 base and J by 11 bases, with 14 bases between the two germline ends. The CDR3 DNA follows: TGTGCCAGCAGCTTAGTTAACCGGGACAAGGCTTTCTTT. It translates to CASSLVNRDKAFF. Full variable domain (missing parts from reference TRBV7-9 and TRBJ1-1): DTGVSQNPRHKITKRGQNVTFRCDPISEHNRLYWYRQTLGQGPEFLTYFQNEAQLEKSRLLSDRFSAERPKGSFSTLEIQRTEQGDSAMYLCASSLVNRDKAFFGQGTRLTVV.

J is TRBJ2-1 and V is TRBV5-1; the match to TRBD2 covers 8 bases. The CDR3 runs 18 residues. Trimming removed 2 bases from V and 0 bases from J; junction bases left unmatched: 10. CDR1 is SGHRS, CDR2 YFSETQ, per germline. The CDR3: CASSFLTSGLSSYNEQFF. CDR3 nucleotides: TGCGCCAGCAGCTTCCTCACTAGCGGCCTCAGCTCCTACAATGAGCAGTTCTTC. Filled out from reference TRBV5-1 and TRBJ2-1, the complete variable domain reads KAGVTQTPRYLIKTRGQQVTLSCSPISGHRSVSWYQQTPGQGLQFLFEYFSETQRNKGNFPGRFSGRQFSNSRSEMNVSTLELGDSALYLCASSFLTSGLSSYNEQFFGPGTRLTVL.